Listed here is a single T cell receptor beta chain. Its antigen is still unknown. This sample is drawn from a study of T cell repertoires in cytomegalovirus infection. Study-level information: From public TCR beta signatures came an indication of both CMV infection and matching HLA type.

The V gene end was trimmed by 5 bases and the J gene end by 4 bases; junction bases not matched to a gene: 15. Germline V CDR1 and CDR2: MNHEY, SMNVEV (reference sequence). The CDR3 has 18 amino acids. TCRdb independently ran MiXCR on the reads; one entry per CDR3 protein. This sample has about 130,000 distinct CDR3 sequences, with 24% found just once. Overall study results and limits: Cumulative public TCR beta family frequency identified CMV carriers with the relevant HLA.

This chain joins TRBV27 and TRBJ2-5, with 11 bases that match TRBD2. The receptor comes from a human donor in good health (CMV status not recorded). Some clones in this sample may be carry-over from other donors' samples. Input material: PBMCs, sequenced either directly or after in vitro stimulation (not recorded which). The CDR3 sequence: CASSGYGTSGSPGETQYF. In nucleotides, the CDR3 is TGTGCCAGCAGTGGATATGGGACTAGCGGTTCGCCGGGAGAGACCCAGTACTTC.